The 17 T cell receptor beta chains below all came from one sample that was sequenced in a study of CD8 T cells in ankylosing spondylitis. Study-level findings and limits: In ankylosing spondylitis blood, a motif of seven to nine highly homologous TCR beta variants appeared characteristic.

Their antigens are not known. Via MiXCR, TCRdb re-called the 5' RACE reads, giving one row per CDR3 protein. This table has 800,000 to 900,000 distinct CDR3 sequences, roughly 10% appearing once. Sequenced: blood, either unsorted or a sorted T cell fraction (not recorded which). Receptors originate from a male donor with ankylosing spondylitis.

This clonotype came up a few times. This rearrangement joins TRBV6-2 or TRBV6-3 to TRBJ2-1; 9 bases are shared with TRBD2. CDR1 MNHEY and CDR2 SVGEGT come from the germline V gene. V lost 7 bases, J lost 3 bases, and 4 bases stayed unmatched. This CDR3 is built from 14 residues. In nucleotides, the CDR3 is TGTGCCAGCACCGCGGGAGGGTTCTACAATGAGCAGTTCTTC. The encoded protein is CASTAGGFYNEQFF.

This clonotype occurred many times. The chain carries TRBV7-2 and TRBJ1-2; D is ambiguous. There are 13 residues in the CDR3. CDR1 is SGHTA and CDR2 is FQGNSA in the germline V gene. Trimming took 5 bases from V and 4 from J, leaving 11 bases between them. The CDR3 DNA is TGTGCCAGCAGCCTTAGTGTTGGCTATGGCTACACCTTC. This gives the protein CASSLSVGYGYTF.

This clonotype has ten or more counts. This rearrangement joins TRBV29-1 to TRBJ1-1, with D hard to call. Germline CDR1 reads SQVTM; CDR2 reads ANQGSEA. Between the trimmed V and J ends, which lost 5 bases and 0 bases, there was a span of 10 bases. CDR3 length: 13 residues. As DNA, the CDR3 is TGCAGCGTTAGTAGGCCCCTGAACACTGAAGCTTTCTTT. Its protein product is CSVSRPLNTEAFF.

The V call is TRBV12-3 or TRBV12-4, the J call TRBJ2-3; 9 bases align to TRBD1. There are 15 residues in the CDR3. Trimming cost V 4 bases and J 6 bases; bases outside gene matches: 8. CDR3: CASSSGTGNGDTQYF. The CDR3 nucleotides are TGTGCCAGCAGTTCCGGGACAGGGAACGGCGATACGCAGTATTTT.

This clonotype was found many times. The rearrangement links TRBV5-1 to TRBJ2-3; D tentatively fits TRBD1 or TRBD2 (5 bases each). The V gene's germline CDR1 is SGHRS and CDR2 YFSETQ. Trimming removed 2 bases from V and 5 bases from J, with 12 bases in between. The CDR3 totals 14 residues. The CDR3 bases are TGCGCCAGCAGCTTAGGGACCCCGGGAGATACGCAGTATTTT. Amino acid sequence: CASSLGTPGDTQYF.

This clonotype was counted a few times. V usage is TRBV20-1 and J usage is TRBJ1-1; TRBD1 agrees at 7 bases. The germline gives CDR1 DFQATT, CDR2 SNEGSKA (reference sequence). The CDR3 has 10 residues. The CDR3 DNA is TGCACTTTGGACAGGACTGAAGCTTTCTTT. Protein sequence: CTLDRTEAFF.

In its sample, this clonotype was seen many times. The chain links TRBV11-2 to TRBJ2-2, with D tentatively TRBD1 (6 bases). The ends were cut back, 5 bases at V and 6 bases at J, with 10 bases in the middle. Germline CDR1 SGHAT, CDR2 FQNNGV. The CDR3 covers 13 residues. The CDR3 loop is CASSRGHSGELFF. CDR3 bases: TGTGCCAGCAGCAGGGGACATTCCGGGGAGCTGTTTTTT. Filled out from reference TRBV11-2 and TRBJ2-2, the complete variable domain reads EAGVAQSPRYKIIEKRQSVAFWCNPISGHATLYWYQQILGQGPKLLIQFQNNGVVDDSQLPKDRFSAERLKGVDSTLKIQPAKLEDSAVYLCASSRGHSGELFFGEGSRLTVL.

The rearrangement links TRBV20-1 to TRBJ1-5; possible D gene TRBD1, 5 bases. Trimming took off 6 bases at V and 5 bases at J, with 14 bases between the two ends. CDR1 and CDR2 (germline): DFQATT, SNEGSKA (reference sequence). This CDR3 comprises 13 residues. Here the CDR3 DNA reads TGCAGTGCCCTTCGACAGCCCGATCAGCCCCAGCATTTT. This gives the protein CSALRQPDQPQHF.

J is TRBJ1-1 and V is TRBV20-1; unclear D gene. V lost 3 bases and J lost 6, with 14 bases in between. CDR1 and CDR2 from the germline V gene are DFQATT and SNEGSKA (reference sequence). CDR3 length: 13 residues. The CDR3 is CSASYALSSEAFF. CDR3 DNA: TGCAGTGCTAGTTATGCACTGTCCTCTGAAGCTTTCTTT.

This clonotype came up many times. The V call is TRBV5-1, the J call TRBJ2-7, with 8 positions matching TRBD1. V shed 2 bases and J 3 bases; nucleotides not matched to a gene: 4. This CDR3 region has 14 residues. The V gene's germline CDR1 is SGHRS and CDR2 YFSETQ. Written as DNA, the CDR3 is TGCGCCAGCAGCTTTGGACAGGGAAACTACGAGCAGTACTTC. It codes for CASSFGQGNYEQYF.

This clonotype was observed many times. The chain couples TRBV5-1 to TRBJ1-2, with 8 nucleotides matching TRBD1. The CDR3 runs to 12 residues. After removal of 3 bases from V and 7 bases from J, the junction contained 2 bases not matched to a gene. CDR1 and CDR2 (germline): SGHRS, YFSETQ. The CDR3 loop reads CASSSDRGGYTF. In nucleotides, the CDR3 is TGCGCCAGCAGCTCCGACAGGGGTGGCTACACCTTC.

The sample holds a few counts of this clonotype. V gene TRBV24-1 combines with J gene TRBJ2-1; the D gene is possibly TRBD2 (5 bases). This CDR3 comprises 16 residues. Trimming left V 1 base short and J 8 bases short, with 17 bases between. Germline CDR1 reads KGHDR; CDR2 reads SFDVKD. CDR3: CATSDFPTRSGDEQFF. The CDR3 bases are TGTGCCACCAGTGATTTCCCGACTCGATCCGGGGATGAGCAGTTCTTC.

This clonotype was counted between two and nine times. The chain is built from TRBV7-2 and TRBJ1-2; 9 nucleotides agree with TRBD1. Germline trimming cut 5 bases from V and 9 bases from J; bases unmatched to any gene: 7. CDR3 size: 13 residues. CDR1 and CDR2 from the germline V gene are SGHTA and FQGNSA. The CDR3 bases are TGTGCCAGCAGCCAACGGGACAGGGTTAGCTACACCTTC. This sequence encodes CASSQRDRVSYTF.

A few counts support this clonotype. The chain carries TRBV12-3 or TRBV12-4 and TRBJ2-5; D may be TRBD2 (6 bases). This CDR3 region has 13 residues. V lost 6 bases, J lost 5 bases, and 13 bases lay in between. The CDR3 sequence: CASRSGGGETQYF. CDR3 sequence (DNA): TGTGCCAGCAGATCTGGCGGAGGGGAGACCCAGTACTTC.

This clonotype showed up just a few times. This rearrangement joins TRBV20-1 to TRBJ2-7; D is ambiguous. Germline V lookup: CDR1 DFQATT, CDR2 SNEGSKA (reference sequence). Trimming cost V 5 bases and J 3 bases, with 20 bases left between them. This CDR3 region has 15 residues. In DNA form, the CDR3 reads TGCAGTGCTCTCAACCCCACGGTCCCGGTCTACGAGCAGTACTTC. The encoded protein is CSALNPTVPVYEQYF.

In its sample, this clonotype was seen many times. The J gene is TRBJ2-3, the V gene TRBV7-2, with 7 bases matching TRBD2. Per germline, CDR1 SGHTA and CDR2 FQGNSA. V lost 3 bases to trimming and J lost 3 bases; unmatched junction nucleotides: 0. The CDR3 runs 13 residues. The DNA of the CDR3 is TGTGCCAGCAGCTTTAGCGGGACAGATACGCAGTATTTT. Translation gives CASSFSGTDTQYF. Full variable domain (outside the CDR3, taken from reference TRBV7-2 and TRBJ2-3): GAGVSQSPSNKVTEKGKDVELRCDPISGHTALYWYRQSLGQGLEFLIYFQGNSAPDKSGLPSDRFSAERTGGSVSTLTIQRTQQEDSAVYLCASSFSGTDTQYFGPGTRLTVL.

This clonotype appeared a few times. The chain uses TRBV12-3 or TRBV12-4 and TRBJ1-4; D is unresolved. The CDR3 has 15 residues. Between the trimmed V and J ends, which lost 0 bases and 4 bases, there was a span of 9 bases. The CDR3 DNA reads as TGTGCCAGCAGTTTAGCGCTGGCGGGTAATGAAAAACTGTTTTTT. Protein: CASSLALAGNEKLFF.